This section outlines one T cell receptor beta chain sequence together with its context. The target antigen is unknown. Only in-frame clones appear in the TCRdb table, and some are missing; sequencing was by immunoSEQ multiplex PCR. The table has roughly 85,000 clones, 88% seen once. This record belongs to a study of T cell responses to AZD1222 COVID-19 vaccine. Notes on the study in general: Just a handful of people given AZD1222 tested seropositive at baseline. Most donors were white British, females outnumbered males, and clonal diversity was possibly underestimated. A rise in Spike-specific TCR breadth and depth followed two AZD1222 doses.

The CDR3 runs 15 residues. V was pared by 2 bases and J by 0 bases, with 11 bases between. The germline CDR1 and CDR2 sequences are SGDLS and YYNGEE. Here the sequenced sample was peripheral blood, taken on day 0 of MenACWY control vaccination. The genes are TRBV9 and TRBJ1-1, with TRBD1 as a possible D gene (6 bases). The receptor's source is an adult in good health. The CDR3 coding sequence is TGTGCCAGCAGCGTTGTACCAGGGGTGAACACTGAAGCTTTCTTT. Translating it yields CASSVVPGVNTEAFF.